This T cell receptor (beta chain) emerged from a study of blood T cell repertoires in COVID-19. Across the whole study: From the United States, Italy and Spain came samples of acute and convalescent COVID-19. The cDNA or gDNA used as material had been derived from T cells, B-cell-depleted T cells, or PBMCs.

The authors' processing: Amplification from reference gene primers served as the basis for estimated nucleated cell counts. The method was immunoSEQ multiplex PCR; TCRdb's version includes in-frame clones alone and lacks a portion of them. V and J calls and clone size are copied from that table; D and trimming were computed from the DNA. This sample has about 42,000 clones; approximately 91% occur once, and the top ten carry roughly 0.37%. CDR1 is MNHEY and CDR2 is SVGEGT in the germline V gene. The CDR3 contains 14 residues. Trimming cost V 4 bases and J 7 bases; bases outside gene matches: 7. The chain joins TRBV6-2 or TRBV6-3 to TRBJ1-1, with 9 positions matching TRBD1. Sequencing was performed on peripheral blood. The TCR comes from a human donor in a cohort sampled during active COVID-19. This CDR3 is CASSSPGQGFEAFF. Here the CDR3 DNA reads TGTGCCAGCAGTTCTCCAGGACAGGGGTTTGAAGCTTTCTTT.